The 9 T cell receptor beta chains below were found in one sample sequenced in a study of shared clonotypes between healthy human individuals. Libraries were prepared by immunoSEQ multiplex PCR; TCRdb keeps only in-frame clonotypes and omits some of them. The sample has approximately 460,000 clones; about 74% are singletons. Specimen: PBMCs. The receptors here all came from a woman in her 40s in good health. Some clones in this sample may be carry-over from other donors' samples.

The chain recombines TRBV7-2 with TRBJ1-1; the D gene is possibly TRBD1 (6 bases). The CDR3 totals 16 residues. CDR1 is SGHTA, CDR2 FQGNSA, per germline. V lost 1 base, J lost 1 base, and 13 bases lay in between. Written as DNA, the CDR3 is TGTGCCAGCAGCTTAGGCCTAGGGACACAGAACACTGAAGCTTTCTTT. It encodes CASSLGLGTQNTEAFF.

The rearrangement links TRBV30 to TRBJ2-1; tentative D call: TRBD1 (5 bases). Germline V gene data show CDR1 as GTSNPN and CDR2 as SVGIG (reference sequence). The CDR3 is 13 residues long. Trimming shortened V by 5 bases and J by 4 bases, and 12 bases separated the two germline ends. Here the CDR3 DNA reads TGTGCCTGGGACAAGACAGCTTACAATGAGCAGTTCTTC. This encodes CAWDKTAYNEQFF. Full variable domain (outside the CDR3, taken from reference TRBV30 and TRBJ2-1): SQTIHQWPATLVQPVGSPLSLECTVEGTSNPNLYWYRQAAGRGLQLLFYSVGIGQISSEVPQNLSASRPQDRQFILSSKKLLLSDSGFYLCAWDKTAYNEQFFGPGTRLTVL.

This chain joins TRBV6-5 and TRBJ1-1, with a weak D call TRBD1 (5 bases). V shed 6 bases and J shed 1 base, with 12 bases lying between them. The CDR3 is made up of 14 amino acids. Germline loops: CDR1 MNHEY, CDR2 SVGAGI. The CDR3 nucleotides are TGTGCCAGCAGCACCGGGGGTGAGAACACTGAAGCTTTCTTT. Amino acids: CASSTGGENTEAFF.

This clone has ten or more counts. In the same sample, other DNA sequences code for this CDR3. V and J are TRBV10-3 and TRBJ2-3, with D perhaps matching TRBD1 (6 bases). Germline values: CDR1 ENHRY, CDR2 SYGVKD. This CDR3 has 15 residues. The V and J ends lost 2 bases and 1 base respectively, with 10 bases between them. This CDR3 is CAISEGGPGTDTQYF. The CDR3 region has the DNA TGTGCCATCAGTGAGGGGGGCCCCGGCACAGATACGCAGTATTTT.

The V call is TRBV5-6, the J call TRBJ2-7; the D is unclear. CDR3 length: 14 residues. V lost 4 bases, J lost 0 bases, and 11 bases lay in between. Germline CDR1 reads SGHDT; CDR2 reads YYEEEE. Here the CDR3 reads CASSPHGSSYEQYF. The CDR3 DNA reads TGTGCCAGCAGCCCGCACGGGTCCTCCTACGAGCAGTACTTC.

This clone was counted a single time. J is TRBJ2-7 and V is TRBV6-1, with unresolved D. Trimming pared 10 bases from V and 0 bases from J, leaving 16 bases between. The CDR3 is made up of 14 amino acids. Per germline, CDR1 MNHNS and CDR2 SASEGT. CDR3 region: CATYSRSTSYEQYF. The CDR3 nucleotides read TGTGCCACCTATTCACGGAGTACCTCCTACGAGCAGTACTTC.

The genes are TRBV10-3 and TRBJ2-5; D may match TRBD1 or TRBD2 (5 bases each). The CDR3 consists of 14 residues. Germline CDR1 ENHRY, CDR2 SYGVKD. The ends were cut back, 6 bases at V and 2 bases at J, with 13 bases in the middle. Here the CDR3 reads CAISPGTRQETQYF. Here the CDR3 DNA reads TGTGCCATCAGCCCCGGGACGCGTCAAGAGACCCAGTACTTC.

Note on this clone: This probably arose from a read error, given a far larger clone one base away. Other DNA sequences in the same sample also yield this CDR3. The chain employs TRBV7-7 and TRBJ2-5; D might be TRBD1 (6 bases). Germline CDR1 reads SSHAT; CDR2 reads FNYEAQ (reference sequence). V gave up 5 bases and J gave up 3 bases, with 19 bases separating them. The CDR3 length is 16 residues. CDR3 region: CASSHNLGGQEETQYF. DNA for the CDR3: TGTGCCAGCAGCCATAATCTAGGGGGACAAGAAGAGACCCAGTACTTC.

The chain uses TRBV28 and TRBJ1-5; 10 bases agree with TRBD1. CDR3 length equals 14 residues. Germline V gene data show CDR1 as MDHEN and CDR2 as SYDVKM. The CDR3 DNA reads TGTGTCACCAGGGACAGGGGATATGATCAGCCCCAGCATTTT. This gives the protein CVTRDRGYDQPQHF.